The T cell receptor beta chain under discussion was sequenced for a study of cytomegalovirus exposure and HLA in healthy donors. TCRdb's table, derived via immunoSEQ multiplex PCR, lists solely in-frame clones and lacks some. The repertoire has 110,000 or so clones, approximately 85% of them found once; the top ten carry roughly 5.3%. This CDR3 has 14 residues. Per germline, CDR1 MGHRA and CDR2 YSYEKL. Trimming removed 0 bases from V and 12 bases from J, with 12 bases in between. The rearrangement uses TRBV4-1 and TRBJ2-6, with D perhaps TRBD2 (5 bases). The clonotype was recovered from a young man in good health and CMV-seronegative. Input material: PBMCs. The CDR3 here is CASSQDTGYSVLTF. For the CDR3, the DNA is TGCGCCAGCAGCCAAGATACGGGGTACAGCGTCCTGACTTTC.